The 9 T cell receptor beta chains below all came from one sample that was sequenced in a study of siplizumab effects on memory and regulatory T cells. The protocol was immunoSEQ multiplex PCR, while the TCRdb copy is restricted to in-frame clones and leaves out a portion. The sample contains tens of thousands of clones, approximately 90% of which appear only once. What was sequenced was Tregs sorted from blood. The receptors shown here come from a human donor in good health.

This clone was counted once. J is TRBJ2-2 and V is TRBV4-3; tentatively, D is TRBD1 (5 bases). Between the trimmed V and J ends, which lost 0 bases and 5 bases, there was a span of 7 bases. The CDR3 totals 14 residues. Germline V gives CDR1 LGHNA, CDR2 YSLEER. The CDR3 here is CASSQDRATGELFF. CDR3 nucleotide sequence: TGCGCCAGCAGCCAAGACAGGGCTACCGGGGAGCTGTTTTTT.

This clone came up once. The chain links TRBV19 to TRBJ2-2, with a weak D call TRBD2 (6 bases). CDR1 and CDR2 (germline): LNHDA, SQIVND (reference sequence). The CDR3 runs to 15 residues. V was shortened by 7 bases and J by 1 base, with 13 bases between the two germline ends. The CDR3 nucleotides read TGTGCCAGTATTGCGGTGGGGGGGAACACCGGGGAGCTGTTTTTT. It yields the protein CASIAVGGNTGELFF.

This chain connects TRBV18 to TRBJ2-7; D uncertain. Germline assignment: CDR1 KGHSH and CDR2 LQKENI. V was clipped by 5 bases and J by 2 bases, with 13 bases between them. This CDR3 has 14 residues. CDR3 nucleotide sequence: TGTGCCAGCTCATTAGGACCGGTTGCCTACGAGCAGTACTTC. Residues: CASSLGPVAYEQYF.

J is TRBJ2-2 and V is TRBV11-2; D unresolved. The ends were cut back, 5 bases at V and 4 bases at J, with 8 bases in the middle. This CDR3 is 13 amino acids long. Looked up from germline, CDR1 is SGHAT and CDR2 is FQNNGV. For the CDR3, the DNA is TGTGCCAGCAGCCCCACCAGCACCGGGGAGCTGTTTTTT. Translating it yields CASSPTSTGELFF.

The chain is built from TRBV11-3 and TRBJ1-2, with D unresolved. The germline CDR1 and CDR2 sequences are SGHNT and YENEEA. The CDR3 covers 15 residues. V was cut by 5 bases and J by 5 bases, with 18 bases left in between. The CDR3 spells CASSHISIQAYGYTF. In DNA form, the CDR3 reads TGTGCCAGCAGCCACATTTCGATCCAGGCTTATGGCTACACCTTC. Full variable domain (remainder filled in from reference TRBV11-3 and TRBJ1-2): EAGVVQSPRYKIIEKKQPVAFWCNPISGHNTLYWYLQNLGQGPELLIRYENEEAVDDSQLPKDRFSAERLKGVDSTLKIQPAELGDSAVYLCASSHISIQAYGYTFGSGTRLTVV.

This rearrangement joins TRBV11-2 to TRBJ2-7; no firm D call. The ends were cut back, 6 bases at V and 2 bases at J, with 5 bases in the middle. This CDR3 has 11 amino acids. Germline V CDR1 and CDR2: SGHAT, FQNNGV. CDR3 amino acids: CASSSPYEQYF. The CDR3 DNA reads as TGTGCCAGCAGTTCTCCCTACGAGCAGTACTTC.

The chain employs TRBV30 and TRBJ1-2; the D is unclear. The ends were cut back, 7 bases at V and 5 bases at J, with 14 bases in the middle. The CDR3 totals 12 residues. The germline V gene has CDR1 GTSNPN and CDR2 SVGIG (reference sequence). The CDR3 reads CASPGVFYGYTF. CDR3 bases: TGTGCCTCACCGGGAGTTTTTTATGGCTACACCTTC.

The chain recombines TRBV28 with TRBJ1-5; tentatively, D is TRBD1 (5 bases). Germline lookup yields CDR1 MDHEN and CDR2 SYDVKM. The CDR3 is 12 residues long. Trimming took 8 bases from V and 3 from J, leaving 8 bases between them. In DNA form, the CDR3 reads TGTGCCAGCGCAGGGCCCAATCAGCCCCAGCATTTT. Its protein product is CASAGPNQPQHF.

V is TRBV29-1 and J is TRBJ1-1; 8 positions agree with TRBD1. The CDR3 is 16 amino acids. The V gene's germline CDR1 is SQVTM and CDR2 ANQGSEA. Trimming removed 5 bases from V and 6 bases from J; junction bases left unmatched: 17. CDR3 loop: CSVYRAGGVRSAEAFF. CDR3 coding DNA: TGCAGCGTTTATAGGGCAGGGGGCGTGAGGTCTGCTGAAGCTTTCTTT.